These 6 T cell receptor beta chains came from one sample sequenced in a study of shared clonotypes between healthy human individuals. Clones were sequenced by immunoSEQ multiplex PCR, and TCRdb holds only the in-frame ones, with some missing. The sample includes fewer than 350,000 clones, roughly 91% of them seen just once. The source material was memory CD8+ T cells sorted from blood. Subset reported: CD45RO+ cells pooled with CCR7-negative TemRA cells. Source of these receptors: a man between 18 and 29 years old in good health.

The V call is TRBV11-1, the J call TRBJ1-1; the match to TRBD1 covers 9 bases. This CDR3 is 14 amino acids long. Trimming removed 5 bases from V and 3 bases from J; junction bases left unmatched: 4. Germline-derived CDR1 and CDR2 are SGHAT and FQDESV (reference sequence). DNA for the CDR3: TGTGCCAGCAGCCCCGGACAGGGGCACACTGAAGCTTTCTTT. Translation: CASSPGQGHTEAFF.

The rearrangement joins TRBV10-1 to TRBJ2-4; D unclear. This CDR3 is 16 amino acids long. V shed 8 bases and J shed 0 bases, with 17 bases lying between them. CDR1 is WNHNN and CDR2 is SYGVQD in the germline V gene (reference sequence). CDR3 protein: CASGSQDPGAKNIQYF. The DNA of the CDR3 is TGCGCCAGCGGGTCTCAGGACCCTGGAGCCAAAAACATTCAGTACTTC.

V gene TRBV29-1 combines with J gene TRBJ2-7; D not resolved. CDR3 length: 13 amino acids. Germline V lookup: CDR1 SQVTM, CDR2 ANQGSEA. V was shortened by 2 bases and J by 0 bases, with 8 bases between the two germline ends. DNA of the CDR3: TGCAGCGTTGAATTGACGGTCTCCTACGAGCAGTACTTC. The encoded protein is CSVELTVSYEQYF.

This chain joins TRBV30 and TRBJ2-7; 9 nucleotides align to TRBD1. Germline CDR1 reads GTSNPN; CDR2 reads SVGIG (reference sequence). After removal of 1 base from V and 7 bases from J, the junction contained 8 bases not matched to a gene. The CDR3 length is 14 residues. In DNA, the CDR3 is TGTGCCTGGAGTGGGGGACAGGGTGTTTGGGAGCAGTACTTC. Translated: CAWSGGQGVWEQYF. Supplemented by reference TRBV30 and TRBJ2-7, the full variable domain reads SQTIHQWPATLVQPVGSPLSLECTVEGTSNPNLYWYRQAAGRGLQLLFYSVGIGQISSEVPQNLSASRPQDRQFILSSKKLLLSDSGFYLCAWSGGQGVWEQYFGPGTRLTVT.

The chain combines TRBV11-2 with TRBJ2-7; TRBD1 aligns across 7 bases. Germline V lookup: CDR1 SGHAT, CDR2 FQNNGV. Germline trimming cut 3 bases from V and 4 bases from J; bases unmatched to any gene: 9. There are 15 residues in the CDR3. Here the CDR3 DNA reads TGTGCCAGCAGCTTTGGGCGGACAGGAGATTACGAGCAGTACTTC. This translates into CASSFGRTGDYEQYF.

This clone was detected only a few times. The genes are TRBV2 and TRBJ2-3; 8 nucleotides align to TRBD2. This CDR3 spans 14 amino acids. Germline loops: CDR1 SNHLY, CDR2 FYNNEI. Trimming took 1 base from V and 6 from J; bases not matched to a gene: 3. In nucleotides, the CDR3 is TGTGCCAGCAGTGAAGTGCGGGGGGAGGATACGCAGTATTTT. Amino acid sequence: CASSEVRGEDTQYF. Full variable domain (missing parts from reference TRBV2 and TRBJ2-3): EPEVTQTPSHQVTQMGQEVILRCVPISNHLYFYWYRQILGQKVEFLVSFYNNEISEKSEIFDDQFSVERPDGSNFTLKIRSTKLEDSAMYFCASSEVRGEDTQYFGPGTRLTVL.